This T cell receptor beta chain was profiled in a study of blood T cell repertoires in COVID-19. Turning to the study itself: Sources were T cells, B-cell-depleted T cells, or PBMCs; the material itself was cDNA or gDNA.

Only in-frame clones appear in the TCRdb table, and some are missing; sequencing was by immunoSEQ multiplex PCR. The sample includes more than 400,000 clones, 70% to 90% seen only once; the top ten take 3% to 3.5%. The CDR3 totals 14 residues. What was sequenced was peripheral blood. V usage is TRBV21-1 and J usage is TRBJ2-7; the DNA was not used to check the table's D call, TRBD1. TRBV21-1 is a pseudogene segment. The receptor was isolated from a human donor in a cohort sampled during active COVID-19. The CDR3 here is CARRAGTEAYEQYF. The CDR3 region has the DNA TGTGCCAGGAGGGCCGGGACAGAGGCCTACGAGCAGTACTTC.